This T cell receptor beta chain was identified in a study of T cell responses to AZD1222 COVID-19 vaccine. Study findings and constraints: Samples come after the peak T cell response, not at day 14. Among spike-specific TCRs, nearly half reportedly target unmutated variant regions.

As to this clone: Antigen specificity is unknown.

TCRdb's table, derived via immunoSEQ multiplex PCR, lists solely in-frame clones and lacks some. Among some 92,000 clones listed, approximately 90% were seen once. Trimming removed 4 bases at V and 3 bases at J, with 9 bases between. This CDR3 is built from 14 residues. From germline, CDR1 is ENHRY and CDR2 SYGVKD. Sequenced material: peripheral blood, taken on day 0 of MenACWY control vaccination. The rearrangement uses TRBV10-3 and TRBJ1-4; D is possibly TRBD1 (5 bases). This TCR came from an adult in good health. The CDR3 nucleotides read TGTGCCATCAGTGGAGCAGGGCCTAATGAAAAACTGTTTTTT. This translates into CAISGAGPNEKLFF.